Below, 14 T cell receptor beta chains from the same sample are listed, as sequenced in a study of shared clonotypes between healthy human individuals. TCRdb keeps only in-frame clones here, not all; method: immunoSEQ multiplex PCR. The profile shows roughly 500,000 clones, 79% of them singletons. The sequenced sample consisted of PBMCs. All receptors derive from a woman in her thirties or forties in good health. Some clones in this sample may be carry-over from other donors' samples.

The J gene is TRBJ1-4, the V gene TRBV25-1, with a possible D match to TRBD1 (6 bases). Germline V lookup: CDR1 MGHDK, CDR2 SYGVNS. The CDR3 covers 13 residues. V lost 5 bases, J lost 5 bases, and 9 bases lay in between. CDR3 amino acids: CASSIQGNEKLFF. CDR3 nucleotide sequence: TGTGCCAGCAGTATACAGGGCAATGAAAAACTGTTTTTT.

This clone occurred many times. The chain carries TRBV9 and TRBJ1-1; D is unresolved. V dropped 4 bases and J dropped 0 bases, with 10 bases sitting between them. CDR1 is SGDLS and CDR2 is YYNGEE in the germline V gene. The CDR3 is made up of 14 amino acids. CDR3 coding DNA: TGTGCCAGCAGCCTGACACCTATGAACACTGAAGCTTTCTTT. It is translated as CASSLTPMNTEAFF.

This clone occurred many times. This chain links TRBV20-1 with TRBJ2-7; D may be TRBD1 or TRBD2 (5 bases each). The germline V and J ends were trimmed by 5 bases and 7 bases, with 12 bases remaining between them. The CDR3 is made up of 11 amino acids. Germline lookup yields CDR1 DFQATT and CDR2 SNEGSKA (reference sequence). CDR3: CSAGGPLEQYF. In DNA, the CDR3 is TGCAGTGCTGGGGGTCCCCTGGAGCAGTACTTC.

The chain is built from TRBV19 and TRBJ1-2; TRBD1 matches at 10 bases. The trim removed 4 bases at V and 8 bases at J, leaving 10 bases unmatched. Germline V gene lookup returns CDR1 LNHDA and CDR2 SQIVND (reference sequence). This CDR3 is 15 amino acids long. The CDR3 loop is CASSTTQGTGVGYTF. CDR3 sequence (DNA): TGTGCCAGTAGTACCACCCAAGGGACAGGGGTCGGCTACACCTTC. Using reference TRBV19 and TRBJ1-2 for the parts outside the CDR3, the full variable domain is DGGITQSPKYLFRKEGQNVTLSCEQNLNHDAMYWYRQDPGQGLRLIYYSQIVNDFQKGDIAEGYSVSREKKESFPLTVTSAQKNPTAFYLCASSTTQGTGVGYTFGSGTRLTVV.

This chain joins TRBV28 and TRBJ1-5; perhaps TRBD1 as D (6 bases). The CDR3 length is 16 residues. Trimming cost V 5 bases and J 2 bases, with 16 bases left between them. Germline V lookup: CDR1 MDHEN, CDR2 SYDVKM. As DNA, the CDR3 is TGTGCCAGCAGTCCCAGACAGGCGATGCGCAATCAGCCCCAGCATTTT. Translated: CASSPRQAMRNQPQHF.

The chain is built from TRBV28 and TRBJ2-2, with 8 bases identical to TRBD2. CDR3 size: 15 residues. The V segment lost 6 bases and the J segment 5 bases; nucleotides outside the gene matches: 8. The V gene's germline CDR1 is MDHEN and CDR2 SYDVKM. In nucleotides, the CDR3 is TGTGCCAGCAGCGGAGCGGGAGTGGTTACCGGGGAGCTGTTTTTT. It codes for CASSGAGVVTGELFF. The whole variable domain, filled in from reference TRBV28 and TRBJ2-2, reads DVKVTQSSRYLVKRTGEKVFLECVQDMDHENMFWYRQDPGLGLRLIYFSYDVKMKEKGDIPEGYSVSREKKERFSLILESASTNQTSMYLCASSGAGVVTGELFFGEGSRLTVL.

The chain joins TRBV2 to TRBJ1-1; D remains unclear. The CDR3 covers 15 residues. Per the germline V gene, CDR1 is SNHLY and CDR2 is FYNNEI. V dropped 5 bases and J dropped 0 bases, with 13 bases sitting between them. The CDR3 is CASSMPVHMNTEAFF. CDR3 bases: TGTGCCAGCAGTATGCCCGTGCACATGAACACTGAAGCTTTCTTT. Complete variable domain (other parts from reference TRBV2 and TRBJ1-1): EPEVTQTPSHQVTQMGQEVILRCVPISNHLYFYWYRQILGQKVEFLVSFYNNEISEKSEIFDDQFSVERPDGSNFTLKIRSTKLEDSAMYFCASSMPVHMNTEAFFGQGTRLTVV.

This chain joins TRBV18 and TRBJ2-5; TRBD2 agrees at 8 bases. Germline CDR1 reads KGHSH; CDR2 reads LQKENI. The CDR3 runs to 15 residues. Trimming cost V 2 bases and J 2 bases; bases outside gene matches: 4. CDR3 DNA: TGTGCCAGCTCACCATTTAGCGGGGCACAAGAGACCCAGTACTTC. Encoded protein: CASSPFSGAQETQYF.

V gene TRBV19 combines with J gene TRBJ1-2; D gene uncertain. This CDR3 is 23 amino acids long. Between the trimmed V and J ends, which lost 11 bases and 3 bases, there was a span of 46 bases. Germline CDR1 and CDR2: LNHDA and SQIVND (reference sequence). CDR3 DNA: TGTGCCTTTCACTCCCAGGCCGTTGATCTCCCATATCAGATTATACCCCCCTACTATGGCTACACCTTC. As protein: CAFHSQAVDLPYQIIPPYYGYTF.

DNA for the CDR3: TGTGCCAGCAGTTTAGGACACGGGGTGGGGTATAGCAATCAGCCCCAGCATTTT. Its translation: CASSLGHGVGYSNQPQHF. The V call is TRBV27, the J call TRBJ1-5, with a weak D call TRBD1 (5 bases). The V end was cut by 2 bases, the J end by 0 bases, with 17 bases between. Germline lookup yields CDR1 MNHEY and CDR2 SMNVEV (reference sequence). The CDR3 extends over 18 amino acids.

The J gene is TRBJ2-1, the V gene TRBV4-2, with a possible D match to TRBD2 (5 bases). V lost 0 bases and J 0 bases, leaving 12 bases between the germline ends. The CDR3 contains 17 residues. The V gene's germline CDR1 is LGHNA and CDR2 YNFKEQ. The CDR3 nucleotides read TGTGCCAGCAGCCAAGATAAGCGGACCAGCTCCTACAATGAGCAGTTCTTC. Amino acids: CASSQDKRTSSYNEQFF.

This sequence joins TRBV28 and TRBJ1-1; no reliable D call. V lost 2 bases and J lost 0, with 7 bases in between. The V gene's germline CDR1 is MDHEN and CDR2 SYDVKM. This CDR3 has 14 residues. The CDR3 loop reads CASSLPIMNTEAFF. The CDR3, as DNA: TGTGCCAGCAGTTTACCTATAATGAACACTGAAGCTTTCTTT.

The chain employs TRBV11-2 and TRBJ2-1; perhaps D is TRBD1 or TRBD2 (6 bases each). CDR1 is SGHAT, CDR2 FQNNGV, per germline. This CDR3 spans 16 amino acids. Between the trimmed V and J ends, which lost 0 bases and 4 bases, there was a span of 13 bases. In nucleotides, the CDR3 is TGTGCCAGCAGCTTAGAACGGGGGCAGGTTTACAATGAGCAGTTCTTC. Translated, it gives CASSLERGQVYNEQFF.

The chain is built from TRBV4-1 and TRBJ2-7; 8 nucleotides agree with TRBD2. After removal of 4 bases from V and 2 bases from J, the junction contained 7 bases not matched to a gene. Germline V gene lookup returns CDR1 MGHRA and CDR2 YSYEKL. CDR3 size: 15 residues. The CDR3 loop is CASSLSPGRAYEQYF. The CDR3 region has the DNA TGCGCCAGCAGCCTATCGCCCGGGAGGGCCTACGAGCAGTACTTC.